The 28 T cell receptor beta chains below were found in one sample sequenced in a study of blood T cell repertoires in COVID-19. The table came from immunoSEQ multiplex PCR; TCRdb's copy has only in-frame clones and leaves some out. The sample lists about 200,000 clones; over 80% were seen once. Sequencing was performed on peripheral blood. Receptor source: a man aged 35 to 55 with acute or convalescent COVID-19.

This chain links TRBV18 with TRBJ1-4; D possibly corresponds to TRBD1 (6 bases). The ends were cut back, 4 bases at V and 9 bases at J, with 12 bases in the middle. CDR3 length: 13 amino acids. Germline CDR1 is KGHSH and CDR2 is LQKENI. CDR3 bases: TGTGCCAGCTCACTAACCGGGACAAAAAAACTGTTTTTT. Translated, it gives CASSLTGTKKLFF.

For the CDR3, the DNA is TGTGCCAGCAGTGAACAGTGGACAGGGAACTATGGCTACACCTTC. Translation gives CASSEQWTGNYGYTF. The rearrangement links TRBV6-1 to TRBJ1-2; the match to TRBD1 covers 8 bases. J was trimmed by 2 bases and V by 2 bases; bases with no gene match: 4. Germline V lookup: CDR1 MNHNS, CDR2 SASEGT. The CDR3 totals 15 residues.

The CDR3 region has the DNA TGTGCCAGTAGGCGTCAGGGGGCGCAACAGCCCCAGCATTTT. Protein product: CASRRQGAQQPQHF. The chain employs TRBV19 and TRBJ1-5; TRBD1 matches 8 bases. Germline-derived CDR1 and CDR2 are LNHDA and SQIVND (reference sequence). The CDR3 length is 14 residues. Trimming removed 6 bases from V and 7 bases from J; junction bases left unmatched: 8.

This chain uses TRBV15 with TRBJ1-5; 8 bases are shared with TRBD1. J gave up 9 bases and V 1 base, and 11 bases lay outside the gene matches. CDR1 and CDR2 (germline): LNHNV, YYDKDF (reference sequence). The CDR3 runs to 16 residues. CDR3 amino acids: CATSRARAGGIRPQHF. For the CDR3, the DNA is TGTGCCACCAGCAGAGCTAGGGCAGGGGGCATTCGGCCCCAGCATTTT.

This clone has a single count. V and J are TRBV6-2 or TRBV6-3 and TRBJ1-5; D not resolved. The V end lost 2 bases, the J end lost 6 bases, and 11 bases lay between the germline ends. This CDR3 is built from 14 residues. CDR1 is MNHEY, CDR2 SVGEGT, per germline. Written as DNA, the CDR3 is TGTGCCAGCAGTTACGACGGGGTTGGTCAGCCCCAGCATTTT. This codes for CASSYDGVGQPQHF.

The chain combines TRBV25-1 with TRBJ2-2, with TRBD2 identical over 12 bases. Germline V lookup: CDR1 MGHDK, CDR2 SYGVNS. The CDR3 loop spans 18 amino acids. V lost 4 bases to trimming and J lost 8 bases; unmatched junction nucleotides: 14. CDR3 loop: CASSGSRGLAGTLGELFF. In DNA, the CDR3 is TGTGCCAGCAGTGGGTCCCGCGGACTAGCGGGAACTTTGGGGGAGCTGTTTTTT.

V and J are TRBV4-1 and TRBJ1-2; 8 bases line up with TRBD1. After removal of 2 bases from V and 8 bases from J, the junction contained 7 bases not matched to a gene. Per the germline V gene, CDR1 is MGHRA and CDR2 is YSYEKL. The CDR3 spans 14 residues. CDR3 nucleotide sequence: TGCGCCAGCAGCCAATTTCTCGGACAGGGAGGCTACACCTTC. Its protein is CASSQFLGQGGYTF.

The rearrangement links TRBV29-1 to TRBJ1-1, with D perhaps TRBD1 (6 bases). V lost 7 bases, J lost 2 bases, and 20 bases lay in between. Germline V gene sequence: CDR1 SQVTM, CDR2 ANQGSEA. The CDR3 sequence is 15 residues long. The CDR3: CSDSTGPPLNTEAFF. The CDR3 nucleotides are TGCAGCGATTCGACAGGACCCCCTCTTAACACTGAAGCTTTCTTT.

This chain uses TRBV4-2 with TRBJ2-3, with TRBD2 matching over 10 bases. Germline values: CDR1 LGHNA, CDR2 YNFKEQ. After removal of 0 bases from V and 3 bases from J, the junction contained 6 bases not matched to a gene. CDR3 length: 17 amino acids. Here the CDR3 DNA reads TGTGCCAGCAGCCAAGAAGGTCTAGCGGGAGCGACAGATACGCAGTATTTT. The encoded protein is CASSQEGLAGATDTQYF.

CDR3 sequence reads: CASSLRQLSYEQYF. Written as DNA, the CDR3 is TGCGCCAGCAGCTTGAGACAGCTCTCCTACGAGCAGTACTTC. The chain is built from TRBV5-1 and TRBJ2-7; perhaps TRBD1 as D (5 bases). This CDR3 contains 14 residues. V lost 1 base, J lost 0 bases, and 8 bases lay in between. The V gene's germline CDR1 is SGHRS and CDR2 YFSETQ.

V is TRBV7-2 and J is TRBJ2-5, with 13 bases aligning to TRBD2. The CDR3 is 16 residues long. From germline, CDR1 is SGHTA and CDR2 FQGNSA. Losses at the gene ends were 1 base for V and 5 bases for J; bases not matched to a gene: 4. CDR3 DNA sequence: TGTGCCAGCAGCTTAGGCGGACTAGCGGGGGCGGAGACCCAGTACTTC. This encodes CASSLGGLAGAETQYF. The full variable domain, in which reference TRBV7-2 and TRBJ2-5 provide the parts outside the CDR3, is GAGVSQSPSNKVTEKGKDVELRCDPISGHTALYWYRQSLGQGLEFLIYFQGNSAPDKSGLPSDRFSAERTGGSVSTLTIQRTQQEDSAVYLCASSLGGLAGAETQYFGPGTRLLVL.

The chain uses TRBV3-1 (or the pseudogene TRBV3-2) and TRBJ1-4; 10 bases fit TRBD1. V trimming: 4 bases; J trimming: 6 bases; junction bases outside the gene matches: 2. CDR1 LGHDT and CDR2 YNNKEL come from the germline V gene (reference sequence). The CDR3 consists of 14 residues. The CDR3 DNA reads TGTGCCAGCAGCCCGACAGGGGGCTATGAAAAACTGTTTTTT. Translated: CASSPTGGYEKLFF.

The chain joins TRBV7-2 to TRBJ1-2; D is perhaps TRBD1 (5 bases). V dropped 1 base and J dropped 4 bases, with 13 bases sitting between them. CDR3 size: 15 residues. The V gene's germline CDR1 is SGHTA and CDR2 FQGNSA. In DNA, the CDR3 is TGTGCCAGCAGCTTAGATAGGACACCTACCTATGGCTACACCTTC. Encoded protein: CASSLDRTPTYGYTF.

CDR3: CASSQATSGRAGSYF. CDR3 nucleotides: TGTGCCAGCAGCCAAGCTACTAGCGGGAGGGCCGGATCTTACTTC. The rearrangement links TRBV4-2 to TRBJ2-4; 13 bases fit TRBD2. The length of the CDR3 is 15 residues. J was trimmed by 16 bases and V by 1 base; bases with no gene match: 10. Germline assignment: CDR1 LGHNA and CDR2 YNFKEQ.

The chain links TRBV5-1 to TRBJ2-1; 7 bases fit TRBD1. The germline V gene has CDR1 SGHRS and CDR2 YFSETQ. The ends lost 2 bases at V and 5 bases at J; junction bases unmatched: 7. The CDR3 totals 15 residues. CDR3 nucleotide sequence: TGCGCCAGCAGCTTCCGGGACAGCCCCGACAATGAGCAGTTCTTC. This encodes CASSFRDSPDNEQFF.

The chain is built from TRBV19 and TRBJ2-2, with TRBD1 identical over 8 bases. V gave up 2 bases and J gave up 7 bases; unmatched junction bases: 6. The CDR3 consists of 15 residues. Germline V gene lookup returns CDR1 LNHDA and CDR2 SQIVND (reference sequence). For the CDR3, the DNA is TGTGCCAGTAGTATATCCCCAGGGGGCGGCGGGGAGCTGTTTTTT. Protein: CASSISPGGGGELFF. Filled out from reference TRBV19 and TRBJ2-2, the complete variable domain reads DGGITQSPKYLFRKEGQNVTLSCEQNLNHDAMYWYRQDPGQGLRLIYYSQIVNDFQKGDIAEGYSVSREKKESFPLTVTSAQKNPTAFYLCASSISPGGGGELFFGEGSRLTVL.

This clone was detected once. The chain uses TRBV6-5 and TRBJ1-1, with 10 bases lining up with TRBD1. Per germline, CDR1 MNHEY and CDR2 SVGAGI. CDR3 length: 15 residues. The ends lost 6 bases at V and 7 bases at J; junction bases unmatched: 11. The CDR3 here is CASSRQGASLGEAFF. The CDR3 nucleotides read TGTGCCAGCAGCCGACAGGGGGCAAGTTTAGGTGAAGCTTTCTTT.

The rearrangement uses TRBV18 and TRBJ2-5, with D possibly matching TRBD2 (5 bases). Trimming removed 0 bases at V and 5 bases at J, with 10 bases between. The CDR3 consists of 14 residues. Germline CDR1 KGHSH, CDR2 LQKENI. The chain's CDR3 is CASSPPNRRETQYF. CDR3 coding DNA: TGTGCCAGCTCACCACCGAACCGGAGGGAGACCCAGTACTTC.

This clone was detected only once. The CDR3 protein is CASSFDSYQMNTEAFF. DNA for the CDR3: TGCGCCAGCAGCTTCGACAGCTACCAAATGAACACTGAAGCTTTCTTT. The gene calls are TRBV5-1 and TRBJ1-1, with D maybe TRBD1 (5 bases). This CDR3 contains 16 residues. The V end was cut by 2 bases, the J end by 0 bases, with 14 bases between. Germline V gene sequence: CDR1 SGHRS, CDR2 YFSETQ.

The J gene is TRBJ2-5, the V gene TRBV30; TRBD2 might be the D (7 bases). The CDR3 length is 16 residues. V lost 2 bases and J lost 5, with 21 bases in between. CDR1 and CDR2 (germline): GTSNPN, SVGIG (reference sequence). CDR3 protein: CAWSPRGRGGTETQYF. The CDR3 DNA follows: TGTGCCTGGAGTCCGAGGGGGAGGGGAGGGACGGAGACCCAGTACTTC.

This chain connects TRBV5-1 to TRBJ1-2, with TRBD1 matching 9 bases. The V gene's germline CDR1 is SGHRS and CDR2 YFSETQ. V gave up 4 bases and J gave up 4 bases; unmatched junction bases: 5. The CDR3 has 14 residues. The CDR3: CASSPGQGVYGYTF. CDR3 bases: TGCGCCAGCAGCCCGGGACAGGGAGTCTATGGCTACACCTTC.

This chain joins TRBV20-1 and TRBJ2-5; the D gene is possibly TRBD1 (5 bases). Germline V lookup: CDR1 DFQATT, CDR2 SNEGSKA (reference sequence). There are 14 residues in the CDR3. The V and J ends lost 3 bases and 4 bases respectively, with 15 bases between them. DNA of the CDR3: TGCAGTGCTAGTGCCCAGGGCCCATCAGAGACCCAGTACTTC. This sequence encodes CSASAQGPSETQYF.

The chain joins TRBV3-1 (or the pseudogene TRBV3-2) to TRBJ1-1, with unresolved D. Germline loops: CDR1 LGHDT, CDR2 YNNKEL (reference sequence). The CDR3 consists of 15 residues. Trimming pared 1 base from V and 1 base from J, leaving 10 bases between. The CDR3 bases are TGTGCCAGCAGCCAAGGCGGGCGGGGGAACACTGAAGCTTTCTTT. Protein sequence: CASSQGGRGNTEAFF.

With respect to this clone: This sample includes further DNA sequences coding for the same CDR3. The genes are TRBV11-2 and TRBJ2-3, with D tentatively TRBD1 (5 bases). The length of the CDR3 is 14 residues. The V gene lost 0 bases and the J gene lost 3 bases, with 7 bases spanning the gap. Germline V gives CDR1 SGHAT, CDR2 FQNNGV. CDR3 region: CASSLDPGTDTQYF. DNA of the CDR3: TGTGCCAGCAGCTTAGATCCAGGGACAGATACGCAGTATTTT. The whole variable domain, remainder taken from reference TRBV11-2 and TRBJ2-3, is EAGVAQSPRYKIIEKRQSVAFWCNPISGHATLYWYQQILGQGPKLLIQFQNNGVVDDSQLPKDRFSAERLKGVDSTLKIQPAKLEDSAVYLCASSLDPGTDTQYFGPGTRLTVL.

This chain links TRBV5-8 with TRBJ1-1, with D uncertain. V gave up 6 bases and J gave up 3 bases, with 6 bases separating them. Germline values: CDR1 SGHTS, CDR2 YDEGEE. This CDR3 spans 11 amino acids. The CDR3 nucleotides are TGTGCCAGCATCGAGTACACTGAAGCTTTCTTT. It codes for CASIEYTEAFF.

This clone was detected many times. The chain is built from TRBV6-6 and TRBJ2-1, with TRBD1 identical over 8 bases. This CDR3 is 13 amino acids long. The J segment lost 1 base and the V segment lost 11 bases, leaving 4 bases of the junction unmatched. Looked up from germline, CDR1 is MNHNY and CDR2 is SVGAGI (reference sequence). Here the CDR3 reads CASGGMSYNEQFF. CDR3 nucleotides: TGTGCCTCAGGGGGCATGTCCTACAATGAGCAGTTCTTC.

The chain joins TRBV14 to TRBJ2-1; a weak D match, TRBD2 (6 bases). Germline V gene sequence: CDR1 SGHDN, CDR2 FVKESK. V was pared by 0 bases and J by 7 bases, with 19 bases between. The CDR3 length is 17 residues. CDR3 sequence: CASSQDQGTIGRNEQFF. The CDR3 nucleotides are TGTGCCAGCAGCCAAGATCAAGGGACGATAGGGAGGAATGAGCAGTTCTTC.

The chain carries TRBV2 and TRBJ2-3, with TRBD1 as a possible D gene (5 bases). CDR1 SNHLY and CDR2 FYNNEI come from the germline V gene. This CDR3 contains 16 residues. The V gene lost 1 base and the J gene lost 6 bases, with 17 bases spanning the gap. The CDR3 protein is CASSEEGQGFMDTQYF. The CDR3 nucleotides read TGTGCCAGCAGTGAAGAGGGTCAGGGATTTATGGATACGCAGTATTTT.